The rows below give T cell receptor beta chains drawn from one sample of a study of cytomegalovirus exposure and HLA in healthy donors. Profiled with immunoSEQ multiplex PCR; TCRdb holds only in-frame clones, not every one. The sample lists under 200,000 clones; roughly 12% were seen once. The material sequenced was PBMCs. These receptors all stem from a man aged 50 to 59 in good health and CMV-seropositive. CDR3s include the opening cysteine and the closing phenylalanine or tryptophan. The D gene is left open where the match is weak. Only part of the rows carry a size: once, few, many, or a class if the clone is expanded.

clone_size	v_call	d_call	j_call	cdr3_nt	cdr3_aa
NA	TRBV29-1	NA	TRBJ2-5	TGCAGCGTCAGCTGGCAGGGAAGGGGTTCGTATAGAGAGACCCAGTACTTC	CSVSWQGRGSYRETQYF
NA	TRBV6-4	NA	TRBJ2-5	TGTGCCAGCAGCAGGGGGAGGAAGCAGACCCAGTACTTC	CASSRGRKQTQYF
few	TRBV6-5	TRBD2	TRBJ2-5	TGTGCCAGCAGTGCACCGGGGGGCCAAGAGACCCAGTACTTC	CASSAPGGQETQYF
NA	TRBV4-2	TRBD2	TRBJ2-3	TGTGCCAGCAGCCAAGAGGGGCGGGAGGGCACAGATACGCAGTATTTT	CASSQEGREGTDTQYF
few	TRBV27	NA	TRBJ2-7	TGTGCCAGCAGTTTATCGGGCAGGATCTTTTACGAGCAGTACTTC	CASSLSGRIFYEQYF
NA	TRBV9	TRBD1	TRBJ1-3	TGTGCCAGCAGCACCAGGACAGGGCCCTCTGGAAACACCATATATTTT	CASSTRTGPSGNTIYF
NA	TRBV7-3	NA	TRBJ2-6	TGTGCCAGCAGCTTAGGGGCGACTGGGGCCAACGTCCTGACTTTC	CASSLGATGANVLTF
few	TRBV10-3	NA	TRBJ1-4	TGTGCCATCAGTGAAACAGCAACTAATGAAAAACTGTTTTTT	CAISETATNEKLFF
NA	TRBV28	TRBD2	TRBJ2-3	TGTGCCAGCAGTCTCCCTCGACTAGCGGGGGGGCCCAATACGCAGTATTTT	CASSLPRLAGGPNTQYF
NA	TRBV6-5	NA	TRBJ2-5	TGTGCCAGCAGTCGGAAAGCGTTGGAGACCCAGTACTTC	CASSRKALETQYF
NA	TRBV7-9	NA	TRBJ2-1	TGTGCCAGCAGCTTAGGCGGGGCCGTCAATGAGCAGTTCTTC	CASSLGGAVNEQFF
few	TRBV18	TRBD1	TRBJ1-2	TGTGCCAGCTCACCCCCCGGGACAGCTAACTATGGCTACACCTTC	CASSPPGTANYGYTF
once	TRBV7-9	NA	TRBJ2-7	TGTGCCAGCAGCTCCCGGGACTTATCCTACGAGCAGTACTTC	CASSSRDLSYEQYF
NA	TRBV7-7	TRBD2	TRBJ2-5	TGTGCCAGCAGCTTAGGTCTAGCGGGGGGGCAAGAGACCCAGTACTTC	CASSLGLAGGQETQYF